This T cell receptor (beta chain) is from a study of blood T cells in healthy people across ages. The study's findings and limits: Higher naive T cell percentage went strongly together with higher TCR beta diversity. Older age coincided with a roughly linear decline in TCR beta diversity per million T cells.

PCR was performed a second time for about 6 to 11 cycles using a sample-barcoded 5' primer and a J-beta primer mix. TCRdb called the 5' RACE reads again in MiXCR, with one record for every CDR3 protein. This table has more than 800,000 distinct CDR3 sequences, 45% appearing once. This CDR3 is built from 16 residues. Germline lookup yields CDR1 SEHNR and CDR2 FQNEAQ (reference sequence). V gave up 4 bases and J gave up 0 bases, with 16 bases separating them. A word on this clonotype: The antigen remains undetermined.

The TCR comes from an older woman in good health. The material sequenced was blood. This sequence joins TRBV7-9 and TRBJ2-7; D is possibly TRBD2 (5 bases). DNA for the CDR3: TGTGCCAGCAGCTCCACCTTGGGTCTAGCCTCCTACGAGCAGTACTTC. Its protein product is CASSSTLGLASYEQYF.